This T cell receptor beta chain was documented in a study of blood T cell repertoires in COVID-19. Background on the study: Some COVID-19 samples were acute and others convalescent; all came from the United States, Italy and Spain. PBMCs, B-cell-depleted T cells, or T cells provided the cDNA or gDNA that made up the material.

There are 15 residues in the CDR3. Trimming left V 1 base short and J 1 base short, with 8 bases between. The germline CDR1 and CDR2 sequences are SGHTA and FQGNSA. In the authors' workflow: Amplifying reference gene primers gave estimates of nucleated cell counts. Generated by immunoSEQ multiplex PCR, the TCRdb table keeps only in-frame clones and is missing some. V and J calls plus clone size are reproduced from that table; the DNA served to infer D and trimming. Of some 220,000 clones listed, around 81% are singletons. The clonotype was recovered from a woman aged 60-70 years with acute or convalescent COVID-19. Sequencing was performed on peripheral blood. The rearrangement joins TRBV7-2 to TRBJ1-5; tentatively, D is TRBD1 (5 bases). CDR3 sequence (DNA): TGTGCCAGCAGCTTAGAGGGGCGGAGCAATCAGCCCCAGCATTTT. This encodes CASSLEGRSNQPQHF.